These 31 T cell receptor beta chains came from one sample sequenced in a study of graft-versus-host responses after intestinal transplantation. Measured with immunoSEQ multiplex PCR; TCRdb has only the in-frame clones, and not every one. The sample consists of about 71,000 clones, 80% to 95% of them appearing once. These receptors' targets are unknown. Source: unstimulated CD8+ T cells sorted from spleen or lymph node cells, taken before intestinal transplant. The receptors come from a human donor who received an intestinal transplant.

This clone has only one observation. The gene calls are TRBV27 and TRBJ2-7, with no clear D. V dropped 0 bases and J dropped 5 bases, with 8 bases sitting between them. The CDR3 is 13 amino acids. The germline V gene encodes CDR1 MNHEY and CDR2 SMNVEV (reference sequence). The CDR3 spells CASSLSEYHEQYF. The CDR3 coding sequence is TGTGCCAGCAGTTTATCTGAGTACCACGAGCAGTACTTC.

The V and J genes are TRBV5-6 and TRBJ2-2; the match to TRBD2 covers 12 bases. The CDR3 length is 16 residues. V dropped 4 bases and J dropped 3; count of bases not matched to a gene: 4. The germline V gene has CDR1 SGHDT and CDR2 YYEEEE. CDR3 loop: CASSDGTSGHTGELFF. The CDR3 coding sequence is TGTGCCAGCAGCGATGGGACTAGCGGGCACACCGGGGAGCTGTTTTTT.

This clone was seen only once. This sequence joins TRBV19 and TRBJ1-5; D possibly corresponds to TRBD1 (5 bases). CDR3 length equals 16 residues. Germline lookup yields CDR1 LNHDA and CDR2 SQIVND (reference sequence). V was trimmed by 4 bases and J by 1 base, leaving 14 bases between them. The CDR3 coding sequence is TGTGCCAGTAGTACCCCACCGGACACCAGCAATCAGCCCCAGCATTTT. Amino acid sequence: CASSTPPDTSNQPQHF.

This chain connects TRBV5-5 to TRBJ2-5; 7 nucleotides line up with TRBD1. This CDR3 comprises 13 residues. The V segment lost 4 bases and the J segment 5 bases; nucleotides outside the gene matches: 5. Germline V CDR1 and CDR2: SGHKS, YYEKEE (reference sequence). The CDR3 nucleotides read TGTGCCAGCAGCCACAGGGGCCGGGAGACCCAGTACTTC. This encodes CASSHRGRETQYF.

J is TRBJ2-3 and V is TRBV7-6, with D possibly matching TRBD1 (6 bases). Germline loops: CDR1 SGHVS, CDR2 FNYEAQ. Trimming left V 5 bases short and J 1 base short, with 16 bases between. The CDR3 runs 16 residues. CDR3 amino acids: CASSLVTGTGTDTQYF. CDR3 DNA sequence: TGTGCCAGCAGCCTGGTAACAGGGACCGGCACAGATACGCAGTATTTT.

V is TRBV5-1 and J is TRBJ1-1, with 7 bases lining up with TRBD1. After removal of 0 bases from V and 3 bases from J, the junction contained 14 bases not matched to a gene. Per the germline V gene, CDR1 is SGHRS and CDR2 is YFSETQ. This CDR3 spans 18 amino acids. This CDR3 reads CASSLGVGGRGADTEAFF. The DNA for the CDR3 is TGCGCCAGCAGCTTGGGGGTAGGGGGCAGGGGGGCAGACACTGAAGCTTTCTTT.

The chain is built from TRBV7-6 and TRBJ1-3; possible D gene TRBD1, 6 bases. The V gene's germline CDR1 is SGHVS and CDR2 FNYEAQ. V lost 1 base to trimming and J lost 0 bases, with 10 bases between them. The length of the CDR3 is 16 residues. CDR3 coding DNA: TGTGCCAGCAGCTTAGGGGGGCGGAACTCTGGAAACACCATATATTTT. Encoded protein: CASSLGGRNSGNTIYF.

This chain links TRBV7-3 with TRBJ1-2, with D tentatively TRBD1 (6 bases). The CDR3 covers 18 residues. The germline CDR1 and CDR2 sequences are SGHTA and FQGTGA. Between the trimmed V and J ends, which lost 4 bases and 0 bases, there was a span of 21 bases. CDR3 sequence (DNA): TGTGCCAGCAGCTCCCCGGACCTGACAGGTGAAGCTAACTATGGCTACACCTTC. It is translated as CASSSPDLTGEANYGYTF.

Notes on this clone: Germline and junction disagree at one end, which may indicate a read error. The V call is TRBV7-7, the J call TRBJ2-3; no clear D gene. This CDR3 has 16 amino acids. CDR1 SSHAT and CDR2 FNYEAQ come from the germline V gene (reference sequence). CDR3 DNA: TGTGCTAGCAGCTTATCCCCGGGTGCTAGGTGGGATACGCAGTATTTT. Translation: CASSLSPGARWDTQYF. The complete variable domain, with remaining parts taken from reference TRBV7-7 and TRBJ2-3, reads GAGVSQSPRYKVTKRGQDVTLRCDPISSHATLYWYQQALGQGPEFLTYFNYEAQPDKSGLPSDRFSAERPEGSISTLTIQRTEQRDSAMYRCASSLSPGARWDTQYFGPGTRLTVL.

In nucleotides, the CDR3 is TGTGCCAGCAGCTTAGATGGGACTGGCTCCTACAATGAGCAGTTCTTC. Translating gives CASSLDGTGSYNEQFF. The V and J genes are TRBV7-2 and TRBJ2-1; the D gene is possibly TRBD2 (6 bases). CDR1 is SGHTA and CDR2 is FQGNSA in the germline V gene. The CDR3 covers 16 residues. The ends were cut back, 1 base at V and 0 bases at J, with 10 bases in the middle. The full variable domain, rest sourced from reference TRBV7-2 and TRBJ2-1, is GAGVSQSPSNKVTEKGKDVELRCDPISGHTALYWYRQSLGQGLEFLIYFQGNSAPDKSGLPSDRFSAERTGGSVSTLTIQRTQQEDSAVYLCASSLDGTGSYNEQFFGPGTRLTVL.

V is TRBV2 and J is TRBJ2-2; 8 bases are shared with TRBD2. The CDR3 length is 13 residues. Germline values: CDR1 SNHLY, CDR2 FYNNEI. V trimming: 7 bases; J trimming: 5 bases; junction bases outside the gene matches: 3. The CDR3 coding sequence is TGTGCCAGCACTCGGGAGGGGACCGGGGAGCTGTTTTTT. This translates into CASTREGTGELFF.

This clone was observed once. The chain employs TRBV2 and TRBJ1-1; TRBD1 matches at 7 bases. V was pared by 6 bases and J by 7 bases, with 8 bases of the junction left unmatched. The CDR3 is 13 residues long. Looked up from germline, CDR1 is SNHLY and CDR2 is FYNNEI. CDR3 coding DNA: TGTGCCAGCAGGGCGGGACAGAAAATTGAAGCTTTCTTT. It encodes CASRAGQKIEAFF.

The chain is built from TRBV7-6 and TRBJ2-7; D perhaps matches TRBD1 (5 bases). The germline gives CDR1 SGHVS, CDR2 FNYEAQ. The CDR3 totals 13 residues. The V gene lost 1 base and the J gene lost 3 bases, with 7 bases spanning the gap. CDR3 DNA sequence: TGTGCCAGCAGCTTAGGGGGCAACTACGAGCAGTACTTC. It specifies CASSLGGNYEQYF.

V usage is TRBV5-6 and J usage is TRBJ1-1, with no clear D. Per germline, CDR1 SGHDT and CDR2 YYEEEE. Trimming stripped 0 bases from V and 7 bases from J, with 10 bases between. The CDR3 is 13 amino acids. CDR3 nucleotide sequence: TGTGCCAGCAGCTTGGCCTTGGGCAGTGAAGCTTTCTTT. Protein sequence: CASSLALGSEAFF.

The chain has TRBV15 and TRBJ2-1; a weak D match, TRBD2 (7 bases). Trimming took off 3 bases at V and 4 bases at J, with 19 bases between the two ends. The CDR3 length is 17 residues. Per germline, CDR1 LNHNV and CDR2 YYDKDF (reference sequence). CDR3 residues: CATSREIGRGDYNEQFF. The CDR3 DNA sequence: TGTGCCACCAGCAGGGAAATAGGGAGGGGGGATTACAATGAGCAGTTCTTC.

The CDR3 nucleotides are TGTGCCAGCAGTCTCACAGGGGCCGATGGCTACACCTTC. It is translated as CASSLTGADGYTF. The V gene is TRBV27, the J gene TRBJ1-2; TRBD1 matches at 7 bases. The germline V gene has CDR1 MNHEY and CDR2 SMNVEV (reference sequence). CDR3 length: 13 amino acids. V lost 5 bases, J lost 6 bases, and 6 bases stayed unmatched.

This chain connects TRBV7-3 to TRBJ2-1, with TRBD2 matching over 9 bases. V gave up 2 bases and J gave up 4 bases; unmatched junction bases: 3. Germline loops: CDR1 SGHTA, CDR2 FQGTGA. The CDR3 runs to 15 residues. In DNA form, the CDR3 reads TGTGCCAGCAGCTTAGGCGGGGGGGCATACAATGAGCAGTTCTTC. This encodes CASSLGGGAYNEQFF.

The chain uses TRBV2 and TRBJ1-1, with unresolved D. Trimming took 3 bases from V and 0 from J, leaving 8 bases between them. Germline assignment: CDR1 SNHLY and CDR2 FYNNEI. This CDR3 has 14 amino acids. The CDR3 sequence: CASSDDHMNTEAFF. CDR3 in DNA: TGTGCCAGCAGTGACGATCACATGAACACTGAAGCTTTCTTT.

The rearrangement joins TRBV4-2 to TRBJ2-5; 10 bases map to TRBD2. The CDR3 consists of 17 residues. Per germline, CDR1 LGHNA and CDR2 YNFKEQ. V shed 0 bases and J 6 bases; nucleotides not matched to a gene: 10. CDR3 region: CASSQDPASGGTQTQYF. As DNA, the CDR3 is TGTGCCAGCAGCCAAGATCCGGCTAGCGGGGGCACCCAGACCCAGTACTTC.

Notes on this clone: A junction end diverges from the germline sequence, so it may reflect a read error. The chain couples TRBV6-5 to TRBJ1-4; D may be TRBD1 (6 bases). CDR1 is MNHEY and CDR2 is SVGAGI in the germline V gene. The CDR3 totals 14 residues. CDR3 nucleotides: TGTACCAGCAGTTACGCAGGGGAGGGTGAAAAACTGTTTTTT. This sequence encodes CTSSYAGEGEKLFF.

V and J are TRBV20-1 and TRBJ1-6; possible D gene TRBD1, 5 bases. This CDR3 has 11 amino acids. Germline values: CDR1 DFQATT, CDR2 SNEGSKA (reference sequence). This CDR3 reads CSVGGNSPLHF. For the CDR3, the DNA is TGCAGCGTGGGGGGTAATTCACCCCTCCACTTT.

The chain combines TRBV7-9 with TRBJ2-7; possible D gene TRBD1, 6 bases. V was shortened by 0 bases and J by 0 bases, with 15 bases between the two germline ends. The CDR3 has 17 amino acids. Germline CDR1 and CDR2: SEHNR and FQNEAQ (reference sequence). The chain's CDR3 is CASSLAGPGQSSYEQYF. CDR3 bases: TGTGCCAGCAGCTTAGCGGGACCGGGACAAAGCTCCTACGAGCAGTACTTC.

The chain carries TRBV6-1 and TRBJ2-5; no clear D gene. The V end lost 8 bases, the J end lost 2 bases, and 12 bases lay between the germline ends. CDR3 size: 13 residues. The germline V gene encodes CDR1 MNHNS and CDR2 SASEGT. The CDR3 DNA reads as TGTGCCAGCGGAGTGCCCCCACAAGAGACCCAGTACTTC. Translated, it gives CASGVPPQETQYF.

The chain's CDR3 is CASSRSGGAYSNEQFF. The CDR3 DNA sequence: TGTGCCAGCAGCCGTAGCGGGGGGGCTTATAGCAATGAGCAGTTCTTC. The chain joins TRBV7-9 to TRBJ2-1, with 11 bases identical to TRBD2. The length of the CDR3 is 16 residues. Germline lookup yields CDR1 SEHNR and CDR2 FQNEAQ (reference sequence). V shed 5 bases, J shed 6 bases, and the junction held 9 bases outside the gene matches.

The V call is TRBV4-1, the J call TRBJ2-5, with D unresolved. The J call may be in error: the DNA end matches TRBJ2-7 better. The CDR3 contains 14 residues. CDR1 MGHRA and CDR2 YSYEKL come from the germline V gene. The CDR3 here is CASSQDMSGSEQYF. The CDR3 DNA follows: TGCGCCAGCAGCCAAGATATGAGTGGAAGCGAGCAGTACTTC.

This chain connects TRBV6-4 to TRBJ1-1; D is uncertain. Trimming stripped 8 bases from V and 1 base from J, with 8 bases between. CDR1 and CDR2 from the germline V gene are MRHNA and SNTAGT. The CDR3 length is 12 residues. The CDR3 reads CASRPGNTEAFF. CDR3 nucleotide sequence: TGTGCCAGCCGCCCCGGGAACACTGAAGCTTTCTTT.

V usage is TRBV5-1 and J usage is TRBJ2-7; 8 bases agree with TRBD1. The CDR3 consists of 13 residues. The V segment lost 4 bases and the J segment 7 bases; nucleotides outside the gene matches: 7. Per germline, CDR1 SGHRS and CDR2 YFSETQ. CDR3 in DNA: TGCGCCAGCAGCCCGACAGGGGTGTGGGAGCAGTACTTC. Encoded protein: CASSPTGVWEQYF.

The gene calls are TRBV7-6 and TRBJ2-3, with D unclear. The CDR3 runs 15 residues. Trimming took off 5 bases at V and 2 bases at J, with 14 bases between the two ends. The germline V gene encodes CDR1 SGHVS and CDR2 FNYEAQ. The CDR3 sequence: CASSRPKTNTDTQYF. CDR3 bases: TGTGCCAGCAGCCGACCTAAGACAAACACAGATACGCAGTATTTT. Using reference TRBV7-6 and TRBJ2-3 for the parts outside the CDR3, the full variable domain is GAGVSQSPRYKVTKRGQDVALRCDPISGHVSLYWYRQALGQGPEFLTYFNYEAQQDKSGLPNDRFSAERPEGSISTLTIQRTEQRDSAMYRCASSRPKTNTDTQYFGPGTRLTVL.

The CDR3 region has the DNA TGTGCCAGTAGCCCCGGGACAGTCTCCTACGAGCAGTACTTC. It codes for CASSPGTVSYEQYF. V and J are TRBV19 and TRBJ2-7, with 7 bases matching TRBD1. V lost 6 bases, J lost 0 bases, and 5 bases stayed unmatched. The CDR3 spans 14 residues. Germline values: CDR1 LNHDA, CDR2 SQIVND (reference sequence).

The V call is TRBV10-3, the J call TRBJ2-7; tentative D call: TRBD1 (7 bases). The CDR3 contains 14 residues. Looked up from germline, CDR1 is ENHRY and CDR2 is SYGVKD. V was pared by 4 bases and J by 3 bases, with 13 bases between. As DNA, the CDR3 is TGTGCCATCAGTGGGGACAGCGGGCTCTACGAGCAGTACTTC. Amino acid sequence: CAISGDSGLYEQYF.

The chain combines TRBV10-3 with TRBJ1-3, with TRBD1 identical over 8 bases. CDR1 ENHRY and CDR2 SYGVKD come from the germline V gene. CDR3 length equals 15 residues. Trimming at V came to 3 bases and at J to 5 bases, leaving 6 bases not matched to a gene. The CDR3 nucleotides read TGTGCCATCAGTGACCCGGACAGGGAGAGAAACACCATATATTTT. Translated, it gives CAISDPDRERNTIYF.